This TCR beta chain was sequenced during a study of shared T cell receptors in the human thymus. Assay: immunoSEQ multiplex PCR; the TCRdb copy retains only in-frame clones and omits some. The data show approximately 760,000 clones, with around 85% seen just once and around 0.01% held by the top ten. The germline CDR1 and CDR2 sequences are MNHNY and SVGAGI (reference sequence). Trimming pared 8 bases from V and 1 base from J, leaving 20 bases between. The CDR3 consists of 16 residues. This same sample was also part of a study on human thymus T cells. That report adds: Infants, healthy and Finnish, who were having corrective surgery for congenital heart defects served as donors. Thymus tissue was removed during corrective cardiac surgery. Biased V and J segment usage appeared in thymus and peripheral blood. In unrelated individuals, thymic repertoires overlapped highly, according to related research.

Sequencing was done on a sample of thymocytes. The receptor was isolated from a girl in the first two years of life with a congenital heart defect. The chain joins TRBV6-6 to TRBJ1-1; weak D call: TRBD1 (6 bases). Here the CDR3 reads CASRLGGQIKNTEAFF. The CDR3 coding sequence is TGTGCCAGCCGGTTGGGCGGACAGATAAAGAACACTGAAGCTTTCTTT.